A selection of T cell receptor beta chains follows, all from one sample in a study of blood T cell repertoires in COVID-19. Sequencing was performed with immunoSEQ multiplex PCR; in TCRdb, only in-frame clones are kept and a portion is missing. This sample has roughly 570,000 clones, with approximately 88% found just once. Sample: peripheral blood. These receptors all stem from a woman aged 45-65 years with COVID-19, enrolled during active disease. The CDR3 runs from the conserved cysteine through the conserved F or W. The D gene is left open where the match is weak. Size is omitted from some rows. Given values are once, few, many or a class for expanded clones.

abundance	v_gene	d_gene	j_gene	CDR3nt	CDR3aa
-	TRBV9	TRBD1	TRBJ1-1	TGTGCCAGCAGTCCCACAGGGGGCCTCTTTCAGGATACTGAAGCTTTCTTT	CASSPTGGLFQDTEAFF
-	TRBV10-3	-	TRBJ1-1	TGTGCCATCAGTGACAGGGGGAACACTGAAGCTTTCTTT	CAISDRGNTEAFF
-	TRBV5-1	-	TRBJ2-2	TGCGCCAGCAGCTTGGCCGGGGGAAACACCGGGGAGCTGTTTTTT	CASSLAGGNTGELFF
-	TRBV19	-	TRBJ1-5	TGTGCCAGTAGTACGACTATTAGCAATCAGCCCCAGCATTTT	CASSTTISNQPQHF
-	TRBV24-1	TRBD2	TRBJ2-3	TGTGCCACCAGTGACCCACTAGCGGGGGGGCCTTGGGGCACAGATACGCAGTATTTT	CATSDPLAGGPWGTDTQYF
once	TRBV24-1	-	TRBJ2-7	TGTGCCACCAGTGATTCAGGGGTCGAGCAGTACTTC	CATSDSGVEQYF
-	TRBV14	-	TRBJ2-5	TGTGCCAGCAGCCACCTACAAGAGACCCAGTACTTC	CASSHLQETQYF
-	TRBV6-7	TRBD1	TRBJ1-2	TGTGCCAGCAGTTACTCGACGGGACAGGGGGCCGGAGGCTACACCTTC	CASSYSTGQGAGGYTF
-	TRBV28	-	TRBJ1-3	TGTGCCAGCAGTTTAGGTCCCCGCAGCTCTGGAAACACCATATATTTT	CASSLGPRSSGNTIYF
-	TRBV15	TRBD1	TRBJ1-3	TGTGCCACCAGCAGACTCAGACAGGGACCATACTCTGGAAACACCATATATTTT	CATSRLRQGPYSGNTIYF
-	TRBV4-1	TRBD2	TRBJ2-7	TGCGCCAGCAGCCAAATGTACGGGGGGGCCCAGTACGAGCAGTACTTC	CASSQMYGGAQYEQYF
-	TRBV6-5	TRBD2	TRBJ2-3	TGTGCCAGCAGTTACACCGGACTAGCGGGTACAGATACGCAGTATTTT	CASSYTGLAGTDTQYF
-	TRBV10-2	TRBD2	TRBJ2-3	TGCGCCAGCCGGTATAGCGGGCTCACAGATACGCAGTATTTT	CASRYSGLTDTQYF
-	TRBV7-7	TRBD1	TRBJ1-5	TGTGCCAGCAGCTTAGCAAGACAGGGGGAGGGCAATCAGCCCCAGCATTTT	CASSLARQGEGNQPQHF
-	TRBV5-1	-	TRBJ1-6	TGCGCCAGCAGCCAGGACAGCCTTAATTCACCCCTCCACTTT	CASSQDSLNSPLHF
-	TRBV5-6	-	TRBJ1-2	TGTGCCAGCAGCCTAGGGACTTCGGGGGGCTACACCTTC	CASSLGTSGGYTF
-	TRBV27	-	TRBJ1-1	TGTGCCAGCAGGCGGTTACCGAACACTGAAGCTTTCTTT	CASRRLPNTEAFF
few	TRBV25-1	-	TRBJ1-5	TGTGCCAGCAGTGCCCGGACACTCAATCAGCCCCAGCATTTT	CASSARTLNQPQHF
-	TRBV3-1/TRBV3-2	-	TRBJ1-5	TGTGCCAGCAGCCAATTGGGAGGGCTCGCGGATCAGCCCCAGCATTTT	CASSQLGGLADQPQHF
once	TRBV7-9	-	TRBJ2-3	TGTGCCAGCAGCCCCCAGACAGATACGCAGTATTTT	CASSPQTDTQYF
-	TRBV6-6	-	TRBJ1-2	TGTGCCAGCAGTTACTCTCCGACAGGCAACTATGGCTACACCTTC	CASSYSPTGNYGYTF
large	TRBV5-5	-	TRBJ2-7	TGTGCCAGCAGCTTGGCGCCAGGGGCTGGGTACGAGCAGTACTTC	CASSLAPGAGYEQYF
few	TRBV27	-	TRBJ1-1	TGTGCCAGCAGTTTACGGGTTGGTCTCGCCGAGACTGAAGCTTTCTTT	CASSLRVGLAETEAFF
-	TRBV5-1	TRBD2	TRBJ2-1	TGCGCCAGCAGCTTGGGGACTAGCGGTCACAATGAGCAGTTCTTC	CASSLGTSGHNEQFF
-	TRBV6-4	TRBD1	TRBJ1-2	TGTGCCAGCAGCGACGGACAGGGATCCTTC	CASSDGQGSF
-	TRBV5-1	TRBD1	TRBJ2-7	TGCGCCAGCAGCCTGGACAGGATTAACTACGAGCAGTACTTC	CASSLDRINYEQYF
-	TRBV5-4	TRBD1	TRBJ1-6	TGTGCCAGCAGCTCGACAGGGCAGAATTCACCCCTCCACTTT	CASSSTGQNSPLHF
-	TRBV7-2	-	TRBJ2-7	TGTGCCAGCAGTATGGACGGGGGTAGCTCCTACGAGCAGTACTTC	CASSMDGGSSYEQYF
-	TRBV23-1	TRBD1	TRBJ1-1	TGCGCCAGCAGTCAACCCACGAATCAGGGGGTGACACTTCACAGTGAAGCTTTCTTT	CASSQPTNQGVTLHSEAFF
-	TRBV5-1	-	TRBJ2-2	TGCGCCAGCAGCTTGATTTCAGGGGACACCGGGGAGCTGTTTTTT	CASSLISGDTGELFF
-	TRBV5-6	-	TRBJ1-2	TGTGCCAGCAGCCTCCCCGCGGGGGCGGGGGGCTACACCTTC	CASSLPAGAGGYTF
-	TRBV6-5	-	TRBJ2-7	TGTGCCAGCAGGAACAACTACGAGCAGTACTTC	CASRNNYEQYF
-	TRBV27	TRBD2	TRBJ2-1	TGTGCCAGCCTTAGCGGGGTTAATGAGCAGTTCTTC	CASLSGVNEQFF
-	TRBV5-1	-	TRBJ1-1	TGCGCCAGCAGCTCTTTTTCCGGGAGGGGGGAAGCTTTCTTT	CASSSFSGRGEAFF
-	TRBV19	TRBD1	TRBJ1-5	TGTGCCAGTAGTATTCAGGGGGACGGTCAGCCCCAGCATTTT	CASSIQGDGQPQHF
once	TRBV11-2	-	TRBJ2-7	TGTGCCAGCAGCCAGGGCCATACCCTCTACGAGCAGTACTTC	CASSQGHTLYEQYF
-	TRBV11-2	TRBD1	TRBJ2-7	TGTGCCAGCGGACCAAAGGGACAGGGCTCCTACGAGCAGTACTTC	CASGPKGQGSYEQYF